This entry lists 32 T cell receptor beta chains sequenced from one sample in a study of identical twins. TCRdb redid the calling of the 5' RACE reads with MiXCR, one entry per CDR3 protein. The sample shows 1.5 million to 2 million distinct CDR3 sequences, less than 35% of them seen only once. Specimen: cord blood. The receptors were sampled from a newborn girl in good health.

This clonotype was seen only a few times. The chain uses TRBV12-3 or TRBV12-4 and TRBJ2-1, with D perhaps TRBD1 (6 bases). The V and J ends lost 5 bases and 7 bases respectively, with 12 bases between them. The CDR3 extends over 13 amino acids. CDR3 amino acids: CASSPGQRNEQFF. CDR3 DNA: TGTGCCAGCAGTCCCGGACAGCGGAATGAGCAGTTCTTC.

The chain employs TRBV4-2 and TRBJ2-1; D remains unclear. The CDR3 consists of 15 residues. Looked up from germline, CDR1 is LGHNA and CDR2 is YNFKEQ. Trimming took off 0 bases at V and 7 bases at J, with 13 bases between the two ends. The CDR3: CASSQDLPVGNEQFF. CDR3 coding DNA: TGTGCCAGCAGCCAAGATTTACCAGTGGGTAATGAGCAGTTCTTC.

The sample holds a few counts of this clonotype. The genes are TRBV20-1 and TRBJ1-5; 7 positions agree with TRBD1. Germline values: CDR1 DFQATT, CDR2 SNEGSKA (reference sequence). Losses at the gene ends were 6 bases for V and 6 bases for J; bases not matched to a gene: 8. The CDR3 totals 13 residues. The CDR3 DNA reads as TGCAGTGCCCCTTACAGGGGAAGTCAGCCCCAGCATTTT. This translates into CSAPYRGSQPQHF.

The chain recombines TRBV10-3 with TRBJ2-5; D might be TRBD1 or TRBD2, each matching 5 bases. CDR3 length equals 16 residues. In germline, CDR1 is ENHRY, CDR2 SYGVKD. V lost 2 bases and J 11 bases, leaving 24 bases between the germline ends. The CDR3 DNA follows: TGTGCCATCAGTGAGCTCCGGGACCGACACAAAATACGGCAGTACTTC. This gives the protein CAISELRDRHKIRQYF.

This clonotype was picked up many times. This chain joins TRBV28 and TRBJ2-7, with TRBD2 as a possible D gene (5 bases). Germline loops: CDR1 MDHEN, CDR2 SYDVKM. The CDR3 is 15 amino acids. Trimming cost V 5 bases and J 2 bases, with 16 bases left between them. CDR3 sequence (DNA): TGTGCCAGCAGTCCCAGCGGCTCCCGTACCTACGAGCAGTACTTC. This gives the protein CASSPSGSRTYEQYF.

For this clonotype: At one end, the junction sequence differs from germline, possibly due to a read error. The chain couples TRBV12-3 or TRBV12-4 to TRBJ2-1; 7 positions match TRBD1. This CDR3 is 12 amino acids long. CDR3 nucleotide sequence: TGTGCCAGCAGTCTCTCAGGGGGTGAGCGGTTCTTC. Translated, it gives CASSLSGGERFF.

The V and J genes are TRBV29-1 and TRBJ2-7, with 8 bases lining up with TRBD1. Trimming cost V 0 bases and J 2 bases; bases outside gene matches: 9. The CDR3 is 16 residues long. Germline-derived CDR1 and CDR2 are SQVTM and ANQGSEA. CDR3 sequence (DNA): TGCAGCGTTGAAGAACGCCGGACACAGGGGGCCTACGAGCAGTACTTC. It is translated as CSVEERRTQGAYEQYF.

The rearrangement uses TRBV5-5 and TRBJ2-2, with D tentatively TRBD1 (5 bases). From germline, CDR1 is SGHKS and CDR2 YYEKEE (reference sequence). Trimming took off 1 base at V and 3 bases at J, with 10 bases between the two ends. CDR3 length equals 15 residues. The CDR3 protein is CASSLRQLYTGELFF. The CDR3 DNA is TGTGCCAGCAGCTTGCGACAGTTATACACCGGGGAGCTGTTTTTT.

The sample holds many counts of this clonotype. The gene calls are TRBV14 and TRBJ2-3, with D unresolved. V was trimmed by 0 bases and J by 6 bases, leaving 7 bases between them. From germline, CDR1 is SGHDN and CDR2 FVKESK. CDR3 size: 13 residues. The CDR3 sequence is CASSQDPRDTQYF. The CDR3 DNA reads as TGTGCCAGCAGCCAAGATCCCCGGGATACGCAGTATTTT.

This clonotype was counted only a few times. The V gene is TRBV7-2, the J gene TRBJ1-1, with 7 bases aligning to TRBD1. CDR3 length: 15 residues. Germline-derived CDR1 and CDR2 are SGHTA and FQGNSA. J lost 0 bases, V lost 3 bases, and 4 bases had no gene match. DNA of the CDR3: TGTGCCAGCAGCTTTAGCGGACAGGTGAACACTGAAGCTTTCTTT. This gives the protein CASSFSGQVNTEAFF.

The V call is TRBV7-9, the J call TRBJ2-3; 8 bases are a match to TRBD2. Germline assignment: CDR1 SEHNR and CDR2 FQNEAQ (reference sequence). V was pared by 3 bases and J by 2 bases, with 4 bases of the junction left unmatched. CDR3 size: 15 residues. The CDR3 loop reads CASSFLTSATDTQYF. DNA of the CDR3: TGTGCCAGCAGCTTTTTGACTAGCGCCACAGATACGCAGTATTTT.

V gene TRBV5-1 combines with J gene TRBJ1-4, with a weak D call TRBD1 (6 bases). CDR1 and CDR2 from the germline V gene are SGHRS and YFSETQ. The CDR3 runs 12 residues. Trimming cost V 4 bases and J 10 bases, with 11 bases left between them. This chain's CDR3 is CASSPSTGKLFF. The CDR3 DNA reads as TGCGCCAGCAGCCCTTCGACAGGAAAACTGTTTTTT.

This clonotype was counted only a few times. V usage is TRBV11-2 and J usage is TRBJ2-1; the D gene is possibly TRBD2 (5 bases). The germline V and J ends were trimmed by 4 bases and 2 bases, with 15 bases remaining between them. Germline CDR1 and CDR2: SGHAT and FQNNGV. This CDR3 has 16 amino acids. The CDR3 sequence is CASSSILVETYNEQFF. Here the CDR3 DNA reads TGTGCCAGCAGCTCGATACTAGTTGAAACCTACAATGAGCAGTTCTTC.

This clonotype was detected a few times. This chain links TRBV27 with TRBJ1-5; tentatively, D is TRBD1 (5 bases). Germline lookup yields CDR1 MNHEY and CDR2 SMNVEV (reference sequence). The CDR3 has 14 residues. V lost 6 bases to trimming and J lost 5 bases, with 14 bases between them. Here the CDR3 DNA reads TGTGCCAGCAGATCTCTGGGGGGGTATCAGCCCCAGCATTTT. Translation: CASRSLGGYQPQHF.

The CDR3 sequence is CASRAGGQNIQYF. The CDR3 coding sequence is TGTGCCAGCCGGGCGGGGGGACAAAACATTCAGTACTTC. The V call is TRBV3-1, the J call TRBJ2-4; 8 bases agree with TRBD2. Per the germline V gene, CDR1 is LGHDT and CDR2 is YNNKEL (reference sequence). The CDR3 consists of 13 residues. V lost 8 bases and J lost 5; bases outside the gene matches: 5.

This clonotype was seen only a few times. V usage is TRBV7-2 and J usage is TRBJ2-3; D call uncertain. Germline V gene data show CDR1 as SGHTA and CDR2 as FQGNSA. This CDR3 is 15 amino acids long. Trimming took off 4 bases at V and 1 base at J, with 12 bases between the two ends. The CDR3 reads CASSYSKLRTDTQYF. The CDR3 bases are TGTGCCAGCAGCTACTCCAAACTACGCACAGATACGCAGTATTTT.

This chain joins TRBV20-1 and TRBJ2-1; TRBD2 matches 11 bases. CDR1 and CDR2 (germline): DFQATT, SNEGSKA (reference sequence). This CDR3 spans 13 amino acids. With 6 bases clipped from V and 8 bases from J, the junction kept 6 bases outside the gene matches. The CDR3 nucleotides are TGCAGTGCAGAAACTAGCGGGAGCTATGAGCAGTTCTTC. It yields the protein CSAETSGSYEQFF.

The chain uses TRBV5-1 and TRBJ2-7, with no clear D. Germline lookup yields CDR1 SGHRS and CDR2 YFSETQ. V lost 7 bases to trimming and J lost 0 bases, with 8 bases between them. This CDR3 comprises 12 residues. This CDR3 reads CASQENSYEQYF. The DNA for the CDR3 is TGCGCCAGCCAGGAAAACTCCTACGAGCAGTACTTC.

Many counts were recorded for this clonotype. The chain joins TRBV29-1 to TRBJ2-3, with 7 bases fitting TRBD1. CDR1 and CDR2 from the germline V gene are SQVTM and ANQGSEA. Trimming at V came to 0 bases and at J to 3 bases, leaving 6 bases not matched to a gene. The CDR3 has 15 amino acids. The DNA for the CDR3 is TGCAGCGTTGAAGATCAGATGACAGGGACAGATACGCAGTATTTT. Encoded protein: CSVEDQMTGTDTQYF.

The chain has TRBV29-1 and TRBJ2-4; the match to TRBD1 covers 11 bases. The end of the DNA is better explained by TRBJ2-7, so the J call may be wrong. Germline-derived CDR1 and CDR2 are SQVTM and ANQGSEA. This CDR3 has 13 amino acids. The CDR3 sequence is CSAGQGGPYEQYF. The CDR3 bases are TGCAGCGCGGGACAGGGGGGCCCCTACGAGCAGTACTTC.

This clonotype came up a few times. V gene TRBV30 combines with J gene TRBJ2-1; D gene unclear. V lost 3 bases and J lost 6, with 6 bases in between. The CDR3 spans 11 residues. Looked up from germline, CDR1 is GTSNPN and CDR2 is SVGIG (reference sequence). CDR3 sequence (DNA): TGTGCCTGGAGCCTAAGCAATGAGCAGTTCTTC. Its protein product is CAWSLSNEQFF.

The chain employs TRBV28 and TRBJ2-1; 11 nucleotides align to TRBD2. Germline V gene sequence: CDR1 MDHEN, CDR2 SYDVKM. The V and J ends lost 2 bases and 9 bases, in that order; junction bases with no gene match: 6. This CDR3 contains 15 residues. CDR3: CASSLLTSGSPEQFF. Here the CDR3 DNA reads TGTGCCAGCAGTTTACTAACTAGCGGGAGCCCTGAGCAGTTCTTC.

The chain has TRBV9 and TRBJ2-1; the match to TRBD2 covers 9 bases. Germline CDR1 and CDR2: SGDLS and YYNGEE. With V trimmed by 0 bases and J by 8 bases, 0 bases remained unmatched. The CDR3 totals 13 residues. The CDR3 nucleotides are TGTGCCAGCAGCGTAGGCGGGGGGGATGAGCAGTTCTTC. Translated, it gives CASSVGGGDEQFF.

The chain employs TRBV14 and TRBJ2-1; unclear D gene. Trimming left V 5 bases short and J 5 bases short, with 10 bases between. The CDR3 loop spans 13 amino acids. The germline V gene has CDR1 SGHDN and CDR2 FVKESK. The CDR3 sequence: CASSVRNNNEQFF. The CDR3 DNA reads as TGTGCCAGCAGCGTCCGGAACAACAATGAGCAGTTCTTC.

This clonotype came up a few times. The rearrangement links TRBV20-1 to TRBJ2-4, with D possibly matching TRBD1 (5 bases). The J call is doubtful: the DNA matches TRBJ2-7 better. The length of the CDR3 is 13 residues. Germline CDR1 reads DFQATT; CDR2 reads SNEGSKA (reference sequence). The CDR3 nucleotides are TGCAGTGCTATTAGACAGCCGCCCTACGAGCAGTACTTC. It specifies CSAIRQPPYEQYF.

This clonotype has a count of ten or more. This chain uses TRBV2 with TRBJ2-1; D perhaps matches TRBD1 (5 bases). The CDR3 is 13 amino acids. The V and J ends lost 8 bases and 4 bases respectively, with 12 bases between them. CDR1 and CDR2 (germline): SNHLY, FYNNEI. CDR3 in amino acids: CASLKTAYNEQFF. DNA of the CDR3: TGTGCCAGCTTAAAGACAGCTTACAATGAGCAGTTCTTC. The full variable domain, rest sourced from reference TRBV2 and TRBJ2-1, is EPEVTQTPSHQVTQMGQEVILRCVPISNHLYFYWYRQILGQKVEFLVSFYNNEISEKSEIFDDQFSVERPDGSNFTLKIRSTKLEDSAMYFCASLKTAYNEQFFGPGTRLTVL.

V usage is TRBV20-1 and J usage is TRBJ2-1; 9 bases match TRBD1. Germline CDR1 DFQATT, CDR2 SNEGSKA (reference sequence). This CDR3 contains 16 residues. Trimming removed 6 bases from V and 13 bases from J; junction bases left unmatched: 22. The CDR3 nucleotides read TGCAGTGCCCGCCCGGACAGGGGCTATAACCTAGCCCGACAGTTCTTC. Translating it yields CSARPDRGYNLARQFF.

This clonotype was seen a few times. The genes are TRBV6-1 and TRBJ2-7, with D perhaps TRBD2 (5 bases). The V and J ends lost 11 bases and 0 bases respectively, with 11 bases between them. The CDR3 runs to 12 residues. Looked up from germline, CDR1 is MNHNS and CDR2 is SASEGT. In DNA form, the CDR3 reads TGTGCCTGCGGGCTCAACTCCTACGAGCAGTACTTC. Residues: CACGLNSYEQYF.

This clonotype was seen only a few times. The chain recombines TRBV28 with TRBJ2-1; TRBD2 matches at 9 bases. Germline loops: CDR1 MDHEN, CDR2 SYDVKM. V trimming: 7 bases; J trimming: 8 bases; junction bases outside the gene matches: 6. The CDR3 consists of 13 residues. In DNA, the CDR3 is TGTGCCAGCAACCCTAGCGGGATCGATGAGCAGTTCTTC. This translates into CASNPSGIDEQFF.

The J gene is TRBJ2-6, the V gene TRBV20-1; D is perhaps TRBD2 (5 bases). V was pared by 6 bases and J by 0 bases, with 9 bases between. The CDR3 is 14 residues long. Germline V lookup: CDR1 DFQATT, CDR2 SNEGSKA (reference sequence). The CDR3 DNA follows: TGCAGTGCCAGCGGTGCCTCTGGGGCCAACGTCCTGACTTTC. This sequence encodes CSASGASGANVLTF.

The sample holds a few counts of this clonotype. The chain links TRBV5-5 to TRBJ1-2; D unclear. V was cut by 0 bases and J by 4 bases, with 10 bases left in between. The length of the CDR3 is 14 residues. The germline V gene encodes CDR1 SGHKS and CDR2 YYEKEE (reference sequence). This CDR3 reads CASSLEPVGYGYTF. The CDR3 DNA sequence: TGTGCCAGCAGCTTGGAGCCAGTCGGCTATGGCTACACCTTC.

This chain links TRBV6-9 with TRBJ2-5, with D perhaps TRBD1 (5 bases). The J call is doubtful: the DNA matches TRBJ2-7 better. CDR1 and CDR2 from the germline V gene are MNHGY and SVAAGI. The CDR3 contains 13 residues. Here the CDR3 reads CASSCRTSYEQYF. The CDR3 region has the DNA TGTGCCAGCAGTTGCCGGACATCCTACGAGCAGTACTTC.